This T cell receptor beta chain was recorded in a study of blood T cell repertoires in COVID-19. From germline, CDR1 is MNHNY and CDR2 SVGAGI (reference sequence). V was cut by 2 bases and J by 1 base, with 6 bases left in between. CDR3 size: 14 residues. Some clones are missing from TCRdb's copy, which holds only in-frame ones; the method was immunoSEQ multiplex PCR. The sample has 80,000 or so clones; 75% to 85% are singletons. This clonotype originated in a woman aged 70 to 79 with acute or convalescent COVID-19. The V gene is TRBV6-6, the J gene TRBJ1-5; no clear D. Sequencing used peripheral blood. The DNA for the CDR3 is TGTGCCAGCAGTTACCGGTCGAGCAATCAGCCCCAGCATTTT. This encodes CASSYRSSNQPQHF.